This T cell receptor (beta chain) was sequenced in a study of CD8 T cells in Susac syndrome. J was trimmed by 7 bases and V by 5 bases; bases with no gene match: 11. The CDR3 totals 14 residues. Germline assignment: CDR1 DFQATT and CDR2 SNEGSKA (reference sequence). RNA in amounts of 0.5 to 1 ug was reverse transcribed with random hexamers. TCRdb independently ran MiXCR on the immunoSEQ multiplex PCR reads; one entry per CDR3 protein. The repertoire holds about 210,000 distinct CDR3 sequences, approximately 94% seen once, with around 0.15% in the top ten. The sample consisted of CD4+ T cells from PBMCs. The chain employs TRBV20-1 and TRBJ1-2, with 9 bases identical to TRBD1. This TCR came from a human donor with Susac syndrome. In DNA, the CDR3 is TGCAGTGCTCAACAAGGGACAGGGCAGAGTGGCTACACCTTC. Its translation: CSAQQGTGQSGYTF.